The 14 T cell receptor beta chains below all came from one sample that was sequenced in a study of molecular identifiers for immune sequencing clone quantification. TCRdb recomputed calls from the PCR reads with MiXCR, one row per CDR3 protein. The sample records 9,500 to 15,000 distinct CDR3 sequences, about 15% being singletons. The sequencing sample was made of naive CD8+ T cells from blood, with Jurkat cell RNA spiked in. The subset denotes: FACS-sorted CD8+CD4-CCR7+CD45RA+ naive T cells. The receptors stem from a human donor in good health. Some libraries in this study had Jurkat cell RNA spiked in.

This clonotype was observed at least ten times. The chain is built from TRBV14 and TRBJ2-5; D gene unclear. CDR3 size: 15 residues. V was cut by 0 bases and J by 5 bases, with 13 bases left in between. The germline V gene has CDR1 SGHDN and CDR2 FVKESK. The CDR3 coding sequence is TGTGCCAGCAGCCAAGATTCGGGTCTTCTCGAGACCCAGTACTTC. This gives the protein CASSQDSGLLETQYF.

Judged by abundance, this clonotype is medium-sized. The J gene is TRBJ2-3, the V gene TRBV7-6, with TRBD1 as a possible D gene (5 bases). Deletions cut 5 bases from V and 1 base from J, with 10 bases between. This CDR3 has 14 residues. CDR1 and CDR2 (germline): SGHVS, FNYEAQ. CDR3 protein: CASSLSTGTDTQYF. As DNA, the CDR3 is TGTGCCAGCAGCCTTTCGACAGGCACAGATACGCAGTATTTT.

In its sample, this clonotype ranks as medium-sized. The V gene is TRBV4-3, the J gene TRBJ2-7; TRBD1 or TRBD2 may be the D gene (5 bases each). Trimming stripped 4 bases from V and 8 bases from J, with 15 bases between. CDR1 is LGHNA, CDR2 YSLEER, per germline. This CDR3 comprises 13 residues. CDR3 in amino acids: CASSLGQGGQQYF. The DNA of the CDR3 is TGCGCCAGCAGCCTTGGACAAGGAGGCCAGCAGTACTTC.

About this clonotype itself: Given a much more abundant clone one base away, this may be a read error. The chain employs TRBV28 and TRBJ2-7; 9 nucleotides match TRBD2. Germline V gene data show CDR1 as MDHEN and CDR2 as SYDVKM. The length of the CDR3 is 15 residues. V lost 3 bases and J lost 3; bases outside the gene matches: 6. The CDR3, as DNA: TGTGCCAGCAGTTTTATAAATAGCGGGAGCTACGAGCAGTACTTC. Protein product: CASSFINSGSYEQYF. The whole variable domain, filled in from reference TRBV28 and TRBJ2-7, reads DVKVTQSSRYLVKRTGEKVFLECVQDMDHENMFWYRQDPGLGLRLIYFSYDVKMKEKGDIPEGYSVSREKKERFSLILESASTNQTSMYLCASSFINSGSYEQYFGPGTRLTVT.

Judged by abundance, this clonotype is medium-sized. The chain combines TRBV27 with TRBJ2-2, with a weak D call TRBD1 (6 bases). V shed 8 bases and J shed 2 bases, with 12 bases lying between them. This CDR3 is 14 amino acids long. Germline values: CDR1 MNHEY, CDR2 SMNVEV (reference sequence). As DNA, the CDR3 is TGTGCCAGCGGTGACAGGATCAACACCGGGGAGCTGTTTTTT. Protein: CASGDRINTGELFF.

On this clonotype itself: A much more abundant neighbour one base away suggests this may be a read error. The V gene is TRBV7-2, the J gene TRBJ2-2; tentatively, D is TRBD1 (6 bases). Germline assignment: CDR1 SGHTA and CDR2 FQGNSA. CDR3 length: 16 residues. V was cut by 2 bases and J by 2 bases, with 12 bases left in between. The CDR3 loop is CASSLSLGGNTGELFF. The CDR3 nucleotides are TGTGCCAGCAGCTTAAGTCTAGGGGGAAACACCGGGGAGCTGTTTTTT. Full variable domain (remainder filled in from reference TRBV7-2 and TRBJ2-2): GAGVSQSPSNKVTEKGKDVELRCDPISGHTALYWYRQSLGQGLEFLIYFQGNSAPDKSGLPSDRFSAERTGGSVSTLTIQRTQQEDSAVYLCASSLSLGGNTGELFFGEGSRLTVL.

In the case of this clonotype: One junction end disagrees with the germline gene, perhaps due to a read error. In nucleotides, the CDR3 is TGCGCCGGCAGCTTAAGCGGGAGCAGTCCGACAGATACGCAGTATTTT. Residues: CAGSLSGSSPTDTQYF. The rearrangement joins TRBV5-1 to TRBJ2-3; TRBD2 matches 8 bases. Looked up from germline, CDR1 is SGHRS and CDR2 is YFSETQ. The CDR3 runs to 16 residues.

On this clonotype: Just one base apart from a much larger clone, this may be a read error. The chain is built from TRBV6-5 and TRBJ1-1; 8 positions agree with TRBD1. Germline V gene data show CDR1 as MNHEY and CDR2 as SVGAGI. Trimming cost V 11 bases and J 11 bases; bases outside gene matches: 13. The CDR3 extends over 12 amino acids. For the CDR3, the DNA is TGTGCCTGCCACCACCGGACAGGGAACGCTTTCTTT. Its translation: CACHHRTGNAFF.

This clonotype has just a few counts. This sequence joins TRBV20-1 and TRBJ2-1; no clear D gene. With 0 bases removed from V and 0 bases from J, the gap between germline ends came to 12 bases. The CDR3 has 16 residues. CDR1 and CDR2 from the germline V gene are DFQATT and SNEGSKA (reference sequence). In nucleotides, the CDR3 is TGCAGTGCTAGAGACCTCGGTGAGAGCTCCTACAATGAGCAGTTCTTC. It is translated as CSARDLGESSYNEQFF.

Of note for this clonotype: A much larger clone lies a single base off, so this may be a read error. V is TRBV6-5 and J is TRBJ2-5; 8 nucleotides agree with TRBD2. This CDR3 has 15 residues. Germline V CDR1 and CDR2: MNHEY, SVGAGI. CDR3: CACSLLREGQGTQYF. The CDR3, as DNA: TGTGCCTGCAGTTTGCTCCGGGAGGGCCAGGGGACCCAGTACTTC.

This clonotype was detected a few times. This may be a read error, as it is one base from a much larger clone. The chain recombines TRBV25-1 with TRBJ2-7; D gene unclear. The V and J ends lost 4 bases and 5 bases respectively, with 9 bases between them. The germline CDR1 and CDR2 sequences are MGHDK and SYGVNS. CDR3 length equals 12 residues. DNA for the CDR3: TGTGCCAGCAGTGCGCTTGGCCACGAGCAGTACTTC. This encodes CASSALGHEQYF.

The rearrangement joins TRBV29-1 to TRBJ2-1, with 11 bases identical to TRBD2. Germline-derived CDR1 and CDR2 are SQVTM and ANQGSEA. V dropped 7 bases and J dropped 13; count of bases not matched to a gene: 12. The CDR3 loop spans 13 amino acids. The CDR3 nucleotides read TGCAGCGCCGTACTAGCGGGAGAGGGTGAACAGTTCTTC. This codes for CSAVLAGEGEQFF.

This clonotype qualifies as medium-sized (0.01 to 0.1%). This chain uses TRBV27 with TRBJ2-7; a possible D gene is TRBD1 (6 bases). The CDR3 is 15 amino acids. The germline V and J ends were trimmed by 6 bases and 3 bases, with 18 bases remaining between them. Per the germline V gene, CDR1 is MNHEY and CDR2 is SMNVEV (reference sequence). This CDR3 reads CASRGAPTRNYEQYF. DNA for the CDR3: TGTGCCAGCAGGGGGGCCCCGACCCGAAACTACGAGCAGTACTTC.

This clonotype is medium-sized. In nucleotides, the CDR3 is TGTGCCAGCGAATCGGATGCATTATTCACTGAAGCTTTCTTT. This gives the protein CASESDALFTEAFF. The chain uses TRBV28 and TRBJ1-1; no firm D call. Germline values: CDR1 MDHEN, CDR2 SYDVKM. The CDR3 consists of 14 residues. Trimming removed 8 bases at V and 4 bases at J, with 17 bases between.